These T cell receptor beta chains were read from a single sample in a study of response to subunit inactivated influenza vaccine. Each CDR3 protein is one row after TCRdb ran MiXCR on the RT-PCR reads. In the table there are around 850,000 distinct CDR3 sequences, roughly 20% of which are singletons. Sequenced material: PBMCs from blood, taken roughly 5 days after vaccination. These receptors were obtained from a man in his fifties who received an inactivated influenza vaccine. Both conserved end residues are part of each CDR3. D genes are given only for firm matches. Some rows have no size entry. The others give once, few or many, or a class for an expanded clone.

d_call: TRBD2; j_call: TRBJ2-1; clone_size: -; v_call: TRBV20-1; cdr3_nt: TGCAGTGCTAGAAGACTAGCGGGTTTCAACAATGAGCAGTTCTTC; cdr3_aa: CSARRLAGFNNEQFF
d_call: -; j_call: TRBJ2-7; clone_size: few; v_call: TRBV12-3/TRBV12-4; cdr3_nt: TGTGCCAGCAGGGGCCCTGAGGGGGGATACGAGCAGTACTTC; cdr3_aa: CASRGPEGGYEQYF
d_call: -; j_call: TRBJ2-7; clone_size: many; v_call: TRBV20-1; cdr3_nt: TGCAGTGCTAGAATCGCGTATGCAGGGAGGAATCCCTACGAGCAGTACTTC; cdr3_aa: CSARIAYAGRNPYEQYF
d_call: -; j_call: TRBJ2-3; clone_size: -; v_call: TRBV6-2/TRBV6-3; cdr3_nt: TGTGCCAGCAGTGCCCGACGAGGGACAGATACGCAGTATTTT; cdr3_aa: CASSARRGTDTQYF
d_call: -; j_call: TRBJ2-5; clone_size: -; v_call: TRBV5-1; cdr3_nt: TGCGCCAGCAGCGTGCTCGGGGACTACCAAGAGACCCAGTACTTC; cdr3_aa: CASSVLGDYQETQYF
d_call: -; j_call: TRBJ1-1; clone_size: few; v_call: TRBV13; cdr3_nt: TGTGCCAGCAGCCAGAGGGGACGGCTGAACACTGAAGCTTTCTTT; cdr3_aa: CASSQRGRLNTEAFF
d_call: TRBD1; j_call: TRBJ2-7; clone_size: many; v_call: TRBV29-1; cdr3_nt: TGCAGCGTTGACGGGTTCCGGGACAGGGGGAGCTACGAGCAGTACTTC; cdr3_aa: CSVDGFRDRGSYEQYF
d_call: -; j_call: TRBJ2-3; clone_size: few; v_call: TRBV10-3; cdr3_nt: TGTGCCATCAGTAAGGACAGCCGGGCAATGGATACGCAGTATTTT; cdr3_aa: CAISKDSRAMDTQYF
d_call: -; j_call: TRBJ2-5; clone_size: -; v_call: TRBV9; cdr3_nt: TGTGCCAGCAGCGCAACCCTCCAAGAGACCCAGTACTTC; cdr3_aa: CASSATLQETQYF
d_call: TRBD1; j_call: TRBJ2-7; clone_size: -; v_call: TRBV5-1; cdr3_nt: TGCGCCAGCAGCCTGGGACAGAGAAGCTCCGAGCAGTACTTC; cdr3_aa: CASSLGQRSSEQYF
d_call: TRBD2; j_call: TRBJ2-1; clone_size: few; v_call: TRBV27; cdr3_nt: TGTGCCAGCAGTATGGGACTAGCGGGACAAAATGAGCAGTTCTTC; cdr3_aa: CASSMGLAGQNEQFF
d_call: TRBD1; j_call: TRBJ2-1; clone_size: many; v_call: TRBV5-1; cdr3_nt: TGCGCCAGCAGCGGACAGGGGACGAATGAGCAGTTCTTC; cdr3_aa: CASSGQGTNEQFF
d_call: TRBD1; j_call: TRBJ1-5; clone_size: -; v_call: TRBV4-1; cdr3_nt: TGCGCCAGCAGCCAGGGGGCGACAGGGCCAACGATGGCTCAGCCCCAGCATTTT; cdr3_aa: CASSQGATGPTMAQPQHF
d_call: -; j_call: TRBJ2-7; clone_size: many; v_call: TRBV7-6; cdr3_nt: TGTGCCAGCAGCCAGACTAGCTCCTACGAGCAGTACTTC; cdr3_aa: CASSQTSSYEQYF
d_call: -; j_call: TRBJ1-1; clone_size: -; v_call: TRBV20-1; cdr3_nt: TGCAGTGCTAGGCCGGTCGGACTTAGGGGCACTGAAGCTTTCTTT; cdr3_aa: CSARPVGLRGTEAFF
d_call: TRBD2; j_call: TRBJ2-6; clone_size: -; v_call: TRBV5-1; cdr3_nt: TGCGCCAGCAGCTCGTACCTTGCGGGAGGGTCCCTCTCTGGGGCCAACGTCCTGACTTTC; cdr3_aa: CASSSYLAGGSLSGANVLTF
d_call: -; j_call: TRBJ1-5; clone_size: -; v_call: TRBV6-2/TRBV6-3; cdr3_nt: TGTGCCAGCAGTCAGTGGATGTTCGGCAATCAGCCCCAGCATTTT; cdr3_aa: CASSQWMFGNQPQHF
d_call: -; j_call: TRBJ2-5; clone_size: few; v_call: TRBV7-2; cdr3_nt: TGTGCCAGCAGCTTAAACCCCCACAGCGAAGAGACCCAGTACTTC; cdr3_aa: CASSLNPHSEETQYF
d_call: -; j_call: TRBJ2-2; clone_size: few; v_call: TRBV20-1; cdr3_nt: TGCAGTGCCCGAGGGAGGGGGGAGCTGTTTTTT; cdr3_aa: CSARGRGELFF
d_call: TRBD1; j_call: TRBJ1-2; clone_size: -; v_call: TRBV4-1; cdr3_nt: TGCGCCAGCAGCCCCCAGGTAGGGACAGACTATGGCTACACCTTC; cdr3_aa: CASSPQVGTDYGYTF
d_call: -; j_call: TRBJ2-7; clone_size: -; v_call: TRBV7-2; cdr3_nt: TGTGCCAGCAGCTTAGAAGGCGGGCTGAGCTCCTACGAGCAGTACTTC; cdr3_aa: CASSLEGGLSSYEQYF
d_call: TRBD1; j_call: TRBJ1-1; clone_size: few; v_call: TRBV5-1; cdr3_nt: TGCGCCAGCAGCTTGAATATGGGACAGATGAACACTGAAGCTTTCTTT; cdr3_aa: CASSLNMGQMNTEAFF
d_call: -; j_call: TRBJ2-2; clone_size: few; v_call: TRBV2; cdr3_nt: TGTGCCAGCACTTTCGGTTTGTCCACCGGGGAGCTGTTTTTT; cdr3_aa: CASTFGLSTGELFF
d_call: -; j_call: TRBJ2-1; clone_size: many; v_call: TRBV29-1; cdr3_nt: TGCAGCGTTGAAAGACAGGGAGGTGGTAATGAGCAGTTCTTC; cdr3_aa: CSVERQGGGNEQFF
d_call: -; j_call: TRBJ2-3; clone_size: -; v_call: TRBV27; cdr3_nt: TGTGCCAGCAGTTTTTTGTGGACGCAGTATTTT; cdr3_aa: CASSFLWTQYF
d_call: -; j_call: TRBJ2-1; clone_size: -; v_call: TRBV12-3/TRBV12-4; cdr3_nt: TGTGCCAGCAGTACTTCCCCCTGGACACATGAGCAGTTCTTC; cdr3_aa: CASSTSPWTHEQFF
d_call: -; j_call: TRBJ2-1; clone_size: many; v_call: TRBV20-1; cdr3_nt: TGCAGTGCTAAGTTTTCTAAGGTCAGCTCCTACAATGAGCAGTTCTTC; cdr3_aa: CSAKFSKVSSYNEQFF
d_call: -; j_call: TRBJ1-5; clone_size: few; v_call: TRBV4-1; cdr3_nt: TGCGCCAGCAGCCAAGAGGGCAGGAGAAGTCAGCCCCAGCATTTT; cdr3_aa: CASSQEGRRSQPQHF
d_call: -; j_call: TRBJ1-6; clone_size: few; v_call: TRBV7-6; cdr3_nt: TGTGCCAGCAGCTCAACAGGGAGCTCCTATAATTCACCCCTCCACTTT; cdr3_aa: CASSSTGSSYNSPLHF
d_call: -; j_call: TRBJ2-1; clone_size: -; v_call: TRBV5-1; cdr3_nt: TGCGCCAGCAGCTCCAACAAAAATGAGCAGTTCTTC; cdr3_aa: CASSSNKNEQFF
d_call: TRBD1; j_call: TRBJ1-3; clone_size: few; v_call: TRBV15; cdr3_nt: TGTGCCACCAGCAGGGACAGGGTCCGAGGAAACACCATATATTTT; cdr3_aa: CATSRDRVRGNTIYF
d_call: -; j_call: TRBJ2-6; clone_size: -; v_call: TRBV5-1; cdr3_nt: TGCGCCAGCAGCGATGGGCCGTCGGATGGGGCCAACGTCCTGACTTTC; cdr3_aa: CASSDGPSDGANVLTF
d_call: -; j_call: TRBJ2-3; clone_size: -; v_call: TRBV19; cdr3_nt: TGTGCCAGTAGTATGGAGCTAGCGAGGACAGATACGCAGTATTTT; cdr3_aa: CASSMELARTDTQYF